The text below deals with one T cell receptor (beta chain). Antigen specificity is unknown. With a much larger clone just one base away, this may be a read error. This sample is part of a study of T cells after yellow fever vaccination. Study outcomes and limitations: Abundant bulk-derived clonotypes could contaminate FACS-sorted repertoires. Clonotypes found in both CD4 and CD8 compartments made up a small share.

TCRdb ran MiXCR on the 5' RACE reads and lists one entry per CDR3 protein. The data contain 180,000 or so distinct CDR3 sequences, about 10% of them singletons. The sequences come from CD8+ T cells sorted from PBMCs, collected 15 days after the yellow fever booster vaccination. This clonotype was obtained from a man aged 18 to 30 who received the YFV17D yellow fever vaccine.

The CDR3 loop reads CASSDRSFTDTQYF. For the CDR3, the DNA is TGCGCCAGCAGTGACAGGAGTTTCACAGATACGCAGTATTTT. The chain is built from TRBV10-2 and TRBJ2-3, with D hard to call. Per germline, CDR1 WSHSY and CDR2 SAAADI. V lost 3 bases, J lost 2 bases, and 9 bases lay in between. CDR3 length equals 14 residues.